These 9 T cell receptor beta chains were sequenced from one sample in a study of OX40 agonist ivuxolimab in advanced cancers. The repertoire was sequenced with immunoSEQ multiplex PCR; TCRdb's copy has only in-frame clones and lacks some. The sample holds 60,000 to 75,000 clones; around 92% are singletons and the top ten take about 19%. Here the sequenced sample was CD4+ or CD8+ T cells sorted from blood, taken in a trial of the OX40 agonist ivuxolimab. These receptors were taken from an adult with an advanced solid tumor such as melanoma, head and neck, liver or kidney cancer.

This chain links TRBV20-1 with TRBJ2-4, with D possibly called TRBD1 or TRBD2 (6 bases each). CDR3 length: 11 amino acids. The germline gives CDR1 DFQATT, CDR2 SNEGSKA (reference sequence). Trimming cost V 6 bases and J 9 bases, with 12 bases left between them. The CDR3: CSAEGGGIQYF. As DNA, the CDR3 is TGCAGTGCCGAGGGGGGAGGCATTCAGTACTTC.

This clone was detected once. The chain uses TRBV6-6 and TRBJ2-7, with TRBD2 matching over 13 bases. V was pared by 5 bases and J by 2 bases, with 0 bases of the junction left unmatched. Germline V gene lookup returns CDR1 MNHNY and CDR2 SVGAGI (reference sequence). CDR3 length equals 14 residues. CDR3 loop: CASSTSGRAYEQYF. The DNA for the CDR3 is TGTGCCAGCAGTACTAGCGGGAGGGCCTACGAGCAGTACTTC.

The rearrangement links TRBV27 to TRBJ2-3; TRBD2 matches 11 bases. Germline V gene lookup returns CDR1 MNHEY and CDR2 SMNVEV (reference sequence). Losses at the gene ends were 2 bases for V and 4 bases for J; bases not matched to a gene: 2. The CDR3 is made up of 15 amino acids. In DNA, the CDR3 is TGTGCCAGCAGTTTAACTAGCGGGAGTTCAGATACGCAGTATTTT. It translates to CASSLTSGSSDTQYF.

The CDR3 DNA is TGTGCCAGCAGCTTGGGCCTCCTCTATGAAGAGCAGTACTTC. It translates to CASSLGLLYEEQYF. J is TRBJ2-7 and V is TRBV5-4; no definite D call. Germline V gene data show CDR1 as SGHNT and CDR2 as YYREEE (reference sequence). This CDR3 spans 14 amino acids. Trimming stripped 0 bases from V and 7 bases from J, with 14 bases between.

The chain is built from TRBV27 and TRBJ2-7, with a tentative D call TRBD1 (5 bases). Germline V gives CDR1 MNHEY, CDR2 SMNVEV (reference sequence). The CDR3 contains 14 residues. V gave up 0 bases and J gave up 3 bases, with 9 bases separating them. The CDR3 DNA reads TGTGCCAGCAGTTTATCTCCAGGGTACTACGAGCAGTACTTC. Its protein is CASSLSPGYYEQYF.

The chain carries TRBV9 and TRBJ1-2, with TRBD1 identical over 8 bases. Germline CDR1 reads SGDLS; CDR2 reads YYNGEE. V shed 4 bases, J shed 4 bases, and the junction held 15 bases outside the gene matches. This CDR3 has 17 amino acids. In DNA, the CDR3 is TGTGCCAGCAGCCCTCAGTCCGGGACAGGCACTGGCTATGGCTACACCTTC. It specifies CASSPQSGTGTGYGYTF.

This chain joins TRBV20-1 and TRBJ2-7; D remains unclear. The V and J ends lost 4 bases and 2 bases respectively, with 6 bases between them. CDR3 size: 11 residues. Germline CDR1 reads DFQATT; CDR2 reads SNEGSKA (reference sequence). This chain's CDR3 is CSAKDAYEQYF. CDR3 DNA sequence: TGCAGTGCTAAAGACGCCTACGAGCAGTACTTC.

The chain couples TRBV7-8 to TRBJ2-1; unclear D gene. The CDR3 has 13 amino acids. CDR1 is SGHVS and CDR2 is FQNEAQ in the germline V gene. V lost 0 bases, J lost 4 bases, and 4 bases lay in between. CDR3 loop: CASSLAPYNEQFF. CDR3 DNA sequence: TGTGCCAGCAGCTTAGCGCCTTACAATGAGCAGTTCTTC.

The chain recombines TRBV10-3 with TRBJ2-7; D is unresolved. CDR1 ENHRY and CDR2 SYGVKD come from the germline V gene. This CDR3 contains 13 residues. Trimming shortened V by 5 bases and J by 2 bases, and 10 bases separated the two germline ends. In nucleotides, the CDR3 is TGTGCCATCAGTTACCACGAAACCTACGAGCAGTACTTC. Residues: CAISYHETYEQYF.